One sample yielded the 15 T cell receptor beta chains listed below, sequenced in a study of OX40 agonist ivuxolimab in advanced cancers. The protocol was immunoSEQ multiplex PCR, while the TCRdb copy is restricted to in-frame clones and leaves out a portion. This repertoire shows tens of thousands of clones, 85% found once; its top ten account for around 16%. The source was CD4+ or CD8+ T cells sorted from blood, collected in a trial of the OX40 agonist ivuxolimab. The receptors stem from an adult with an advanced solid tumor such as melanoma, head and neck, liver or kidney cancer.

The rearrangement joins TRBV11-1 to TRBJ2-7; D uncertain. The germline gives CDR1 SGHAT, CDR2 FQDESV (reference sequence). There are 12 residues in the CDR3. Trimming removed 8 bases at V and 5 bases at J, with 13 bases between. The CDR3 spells CASSHGLNEQYF. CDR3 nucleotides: TGTGCCAGCTCGCATGGTTTGAACGAGCAGTACTTC.

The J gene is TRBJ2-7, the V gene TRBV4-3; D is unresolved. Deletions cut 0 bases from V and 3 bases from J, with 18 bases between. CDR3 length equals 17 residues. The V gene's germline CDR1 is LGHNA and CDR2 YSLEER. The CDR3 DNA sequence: TGCGCCAGCAGCCAAGATTTATTTTCGACAACTGACTACGAGCAGTACTTC. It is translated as CASSQDLFSTTDYEQYF.

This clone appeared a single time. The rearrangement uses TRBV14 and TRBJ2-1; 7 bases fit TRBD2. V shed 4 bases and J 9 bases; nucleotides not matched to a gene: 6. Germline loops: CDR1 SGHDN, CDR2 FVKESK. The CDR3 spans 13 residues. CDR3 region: CASSRGTIGEQFF. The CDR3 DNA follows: TGTGCCAGCAGCCGTGGGACTATCGGTGAGCAGTTCTTC.

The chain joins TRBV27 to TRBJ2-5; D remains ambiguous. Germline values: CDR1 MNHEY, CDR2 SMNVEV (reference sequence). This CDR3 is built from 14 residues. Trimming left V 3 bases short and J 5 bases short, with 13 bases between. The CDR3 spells CASSFEGPGETQYF. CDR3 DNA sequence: TGTGCCAGCAGTTTTGAAGGTCCTGGGGAGACCCAGTACTTC.

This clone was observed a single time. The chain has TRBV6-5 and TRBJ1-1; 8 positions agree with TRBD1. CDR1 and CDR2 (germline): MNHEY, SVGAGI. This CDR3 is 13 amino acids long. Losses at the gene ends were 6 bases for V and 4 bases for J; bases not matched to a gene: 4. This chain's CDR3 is CASSVQGATEAFF. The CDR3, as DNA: TGTGCCAGCAGCGTCCAGGGGGCCACTGAAGCTTTCTTT.

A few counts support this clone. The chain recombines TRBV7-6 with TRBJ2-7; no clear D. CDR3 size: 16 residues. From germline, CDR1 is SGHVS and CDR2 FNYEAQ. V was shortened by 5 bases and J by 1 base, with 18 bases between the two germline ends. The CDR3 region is CASSENPDAVSYEQYF. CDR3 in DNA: TGTGCCAGCAGCGAGAATCCTGATGCAGTGTCCTACGAGCAGTACTTC.

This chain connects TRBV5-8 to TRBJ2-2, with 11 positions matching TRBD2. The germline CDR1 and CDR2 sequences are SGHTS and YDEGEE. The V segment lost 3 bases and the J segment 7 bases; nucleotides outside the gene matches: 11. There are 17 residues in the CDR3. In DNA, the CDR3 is TGTGCCAGCAGCTCCTTTAGCGGGGGGGCCTATGACGGGGAGCTGTTTTTT. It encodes CASSSFSGGAYDGELFF.

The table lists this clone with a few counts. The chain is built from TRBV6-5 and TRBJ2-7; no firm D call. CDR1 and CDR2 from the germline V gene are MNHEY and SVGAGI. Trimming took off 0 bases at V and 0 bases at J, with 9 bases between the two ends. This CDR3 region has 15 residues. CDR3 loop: CASSYSSRDSYEQYF. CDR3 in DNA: TGTGCCAGCAGTTACTCGAGTAGGGACTCCTACGAGCAGTACTTC.

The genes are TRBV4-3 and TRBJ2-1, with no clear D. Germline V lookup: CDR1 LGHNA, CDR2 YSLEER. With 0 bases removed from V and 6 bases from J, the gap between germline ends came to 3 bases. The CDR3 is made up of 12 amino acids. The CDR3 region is CASSQEGNEQFF. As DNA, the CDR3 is TGCGCCAGCAGCCAAGAGGGCAATGAGCAGTTCTTC.

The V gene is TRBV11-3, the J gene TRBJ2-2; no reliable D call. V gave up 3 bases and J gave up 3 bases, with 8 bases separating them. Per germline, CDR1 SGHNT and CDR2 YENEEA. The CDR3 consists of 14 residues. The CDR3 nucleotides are TGTGCCAGCAGCTTCATCACCTACACCGGGGAGCTGTTTTTT. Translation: CASSFITYTGELFF.

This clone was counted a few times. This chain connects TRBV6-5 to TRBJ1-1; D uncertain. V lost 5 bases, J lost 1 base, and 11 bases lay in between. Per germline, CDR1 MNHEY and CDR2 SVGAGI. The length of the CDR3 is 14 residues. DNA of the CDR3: TGTGCCAGCAGTCCATCGGCGTCGAACACTGAAGCTTTCTTT. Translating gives CASSPSASNTEAFF.

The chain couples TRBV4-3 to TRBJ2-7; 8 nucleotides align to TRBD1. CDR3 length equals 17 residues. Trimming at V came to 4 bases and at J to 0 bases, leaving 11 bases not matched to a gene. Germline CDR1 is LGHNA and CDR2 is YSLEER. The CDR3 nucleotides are TGCGCCAGCAGCCCTAACGAAGGGCAGGGGGCCTCCTACGAGCAGTACTTC. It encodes CASSPNEGQGASYEQYF.

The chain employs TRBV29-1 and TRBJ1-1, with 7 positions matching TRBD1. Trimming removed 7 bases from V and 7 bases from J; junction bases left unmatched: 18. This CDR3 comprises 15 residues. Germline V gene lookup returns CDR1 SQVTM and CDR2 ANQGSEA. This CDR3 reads CSGLRDSGRGHEAFF. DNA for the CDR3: TGCAGCGGCCTCCGGGACAGCGGAAGAGGCCATGAAGCTTTCTTT.

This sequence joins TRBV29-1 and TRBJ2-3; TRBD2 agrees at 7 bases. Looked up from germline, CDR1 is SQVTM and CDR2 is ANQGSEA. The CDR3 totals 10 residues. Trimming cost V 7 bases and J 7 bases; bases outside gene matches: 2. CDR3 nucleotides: TGCAGCGGGGGGGGTAATACGCAGTATTTT. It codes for CSGGGNTQYF.

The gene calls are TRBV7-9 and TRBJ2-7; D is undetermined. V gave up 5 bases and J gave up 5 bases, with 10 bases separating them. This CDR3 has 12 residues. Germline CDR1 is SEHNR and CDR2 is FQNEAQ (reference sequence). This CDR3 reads CASSPLSDEQYF. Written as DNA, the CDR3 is TGTGCCAGCAGCCCCCTGAGTGACGAGCAGTACTTC.